This is a list of T cell receptor beta chains from one sample in a study of neurological immune-mediated disorders. TCRdb independently ran MiXCR on the 5' RACE reads; one entry per CDR3 protein. Seen here are tens of thousands of distinct CDR3 sequences, roughly 10% observed once, and the top ten hold roughly 20%. Sequenced: PBMCs. Receptors were obtained from an older woman with HTLV-1-associated myelopathy (HAM/TSP). Both conserved end residues are part of each CDR3. A clone size is listed for some rows: how often the clone was seen (once, few, many), or a class if it is expanded.

size,V,J,CDR3
many,TRBV4-2,TRBJ1-2,CASSQGQVDYYGYTF
many,TRBV6-5,TRBJ2-7,CASSLRGGREQYF
many,TRBV6-1,TRBJ1-5,CASSGRQGRDQPQHF
many,TRBV5-1,TRBJ2-5,CASSSGLATIQETQYF
many,TRBV29-1,TRBJ2-1,CSVADRDYNEQFF
many,TRBV5-6,TRBJ2-1,CASSPYGAGAYNEQFF
many,TRBV10-3,TRBJ1-1,CAISRRDRNTEAFF
many,TRBV5-1,TRBJ1-1,CASSPIQGAAEAFF
medium-sized,TRBV4-1,TRBJ2-7,CASSQEPTGGWYEQYF
many,TRBV20-1,TRBJ2-5,CSSEHTSRETQYF
many,TRBV6-1,TRBJ2-2,CASTQRFVGATAGELFF
many,TRBV7-9,TRBJ2-3,CASSSYGQGQTDTQYF
many,TRBV7-9,TRBJ2-3,CASSLGGVAASTDTQYF
many,TRBV10-3,TRBJ2-3,CAASSHRDTDTQYF
.,TRBV6-2/TRBV6-3,TRBJ1-4,CASRRRDRGNEKLFF
many,TRBV6-5,TRBJ1-6,CASGVSSYNSPLHF
many,TRBV5-1,TRBJ2-1,CASSLEPSGGDEQFF
many,TRBV30,TRBJ1-6,CAWSKVTGILSPLHF
.,TRBV20-1,TRBJ2-3,CSAGLGGADTDTQYF
medium-sized,TRBV20-1,TRBJ2-5,CSARGTGGETQYF
many,TRBV5-5,TRBJ1-1,CASSLLYEAFF
many,TRBV4-2,TRBJ2-4,CASSQAGGNIQYF
.,TRBV18,TRBJ1-1,CASSPKAAGMNTEAFF
many,TRBV4-1,TRBJ2-1,CASSQDVTAAYNEQFF
many,TRBV18,TRBJ2-2,CASSLPGTGELFF
few,TRBV7-6,TRBJ2-2,CASSLAFGELFF
many,TRBV7-9,TRBJ2-1,CASSHDLTVLNNEQFF
many,TRBV5-8,TRBJ1-6,CASSLDRLGDPLHF
many,TRBV10-3,TRBJ1-3,CASKQQGDSGNTIYF
many,TRBV6-6,TRBJ2-5,CASRSYGQGVLETQYF
many,TRBV6-1,TRBJ2-5,CASSTLPGQGTQTQYF
.,TRBV19,TRBJ1-6,CASSIDGAFNSPLHF
many,TRBV2,TRBJ2-3,CASSVATDTQYF
many,TRBV12-3/TRBV12-4,TRBJ1-2,CASSIRDRGNYGYTF
many,TRBV20-1,TRBJ2-4,CSASETRNIQYF
.,TRBV20-1,TRBJ1-6,CSATMTGARFNSPLHF
many,TRBV7-6,TRBJ2-2,CASSGPGTRTSNTGELFF
many,TRBV4-1,TRBJ1-1,CASSPLRDRLGTEAFF
many,TRBV20-1,TRBJ2-5,CSARDLPAGKETQYF
many,TRBV5-6,TRBJ2-2,CASSTEGYMGRTNTGELFF
many,TRBV7-9,TRBJ2-7,CASSLGSGLSYEQYF
many,TRBV20-1,TRBJ2-7,CSVQTGGFYEQYF
many,TRBV12-5,TRBJ1-1,CASGLGLKNTEAFF
many,TRBV14,TRBJ2-7,CASSQDGLAGASSYEQYF
many,TRBV5-6,TRBJ1-1,CASSLDGGPRQAFF
many,TRBV29-1,TRBJ2-7,CSVGQGSEQYF
few,TRBV12-3/TRBV12-4,TRBJ2-1,CASSLNGARGGSEQFF
.,TRBV20-1,TRBJ2-7,CSARRQGHLSEYEQYF
many,TRBV18,TRBJ2-3,CASSFGRSTDTQYF
many,TRBV9,TRBJ1-1,CASSPRLGVNEAFF
many,TRBV7-8,TRBJ2-2,CASSQPGTRNTGELFF
many,TRBV3-1,TRBJ1-1,CASSQVTYTEAFF
many,TRBV20-1,TRBJ2-7,CSASVAGGWYEQYF